One T cell receptor (beta chain) is described in this entry. The antigen remains undetermined. The data stem from a study of high-grade serous ovarian cancer treatment subgroups. Whole-study context: Each sample yielded on average approximately 7,500 unique TCR beta rearrangements from roughly 15,000 reads. Study-level results: Tumors within one patient showed repertoire similarity of 0.11 to 0.79.

The V end lost 6 bases, the J end lost 7 bases, and 7 bases lay between the germline ends. The CDR3 loop spans 11 amino acids. The germline gives CDR1 PRHDT, CDR2 FYEKMQ (reference sequence). Produced via immunoSEQ multiplex PCR; TCRdb's table is partial and in-frame only. The data show around 16,000 clones, approximately 71% seen once. The tumor samples were collected prior to definitive surgery or chemotherapy. This chain links TRBV13 with TRBJ1-5; unclear D gene. The receptor was isolated from a human donor with high-grade serous ovarian cancer. Material for sequencing was tumor tissue. CDR3 protein: CASSPPQPQHF. CDR3 coding DNA: TGTGCCAGCAGTCCCCCCCAGCCCCAGCATTTT.